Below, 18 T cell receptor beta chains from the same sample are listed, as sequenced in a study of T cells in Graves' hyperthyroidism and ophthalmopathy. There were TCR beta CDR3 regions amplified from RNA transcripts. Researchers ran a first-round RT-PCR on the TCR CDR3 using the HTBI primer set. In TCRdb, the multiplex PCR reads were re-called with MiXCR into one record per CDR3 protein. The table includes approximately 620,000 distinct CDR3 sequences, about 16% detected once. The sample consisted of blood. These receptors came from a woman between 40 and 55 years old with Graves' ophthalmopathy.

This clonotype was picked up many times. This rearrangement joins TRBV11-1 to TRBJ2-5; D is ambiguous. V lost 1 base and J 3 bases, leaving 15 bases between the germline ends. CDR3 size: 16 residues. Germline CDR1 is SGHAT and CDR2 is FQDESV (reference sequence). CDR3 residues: CASSLGVRSVEETQYF. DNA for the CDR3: TGTGCCAGCAGCTTAGGCGTCAGGTCGGTAGAAGAGACCCAGTACTTC. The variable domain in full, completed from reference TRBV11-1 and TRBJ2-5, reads EAEVAQSPRYKITEKSQAVAFWCDPISGHATLYWYRQILGQGPELLVQFQDESVVDDSQLPKDRFSAERLKGVDSTLKIQPAELGDSAMYLCASSLGVRSVEETQYFGPGTRLLVL.

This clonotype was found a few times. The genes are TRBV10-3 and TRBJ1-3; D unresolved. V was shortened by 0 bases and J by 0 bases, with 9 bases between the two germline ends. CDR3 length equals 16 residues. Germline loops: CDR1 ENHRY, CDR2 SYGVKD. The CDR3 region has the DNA TGTGCCATCAGTGAGTCGGGCGGTAGCTCTGGAAACACCATATATTTT. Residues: CAISESGGSSGNTIYF.

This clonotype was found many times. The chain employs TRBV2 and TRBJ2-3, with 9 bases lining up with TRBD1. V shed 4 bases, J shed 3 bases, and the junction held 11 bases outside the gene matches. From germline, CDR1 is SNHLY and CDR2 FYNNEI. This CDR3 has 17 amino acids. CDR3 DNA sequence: TGTGCCAGCAGTGGGTTCGTGGACAGGGGACGGACAGATACGCAGTATTTT. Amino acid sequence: CASSGFVDRGRTDTQYF.

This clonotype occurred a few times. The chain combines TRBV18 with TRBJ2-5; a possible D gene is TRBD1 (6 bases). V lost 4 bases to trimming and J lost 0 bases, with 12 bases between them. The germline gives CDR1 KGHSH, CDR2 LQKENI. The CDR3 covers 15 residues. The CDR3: CASSRQGNYQETQYF. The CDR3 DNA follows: TGTGCCAGCTCACGGCAGGGGAACTACCAAGAGACCCAGTACTTC.

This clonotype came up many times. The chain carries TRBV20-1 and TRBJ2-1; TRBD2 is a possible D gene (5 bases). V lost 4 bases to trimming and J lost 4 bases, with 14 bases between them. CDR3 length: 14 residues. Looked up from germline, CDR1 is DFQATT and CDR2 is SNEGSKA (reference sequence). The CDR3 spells CSAKLETRYNEQFF. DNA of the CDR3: TGCAGTGCTAAACTAGAAACGCGGTACAATGAGCAGTTCTTC.

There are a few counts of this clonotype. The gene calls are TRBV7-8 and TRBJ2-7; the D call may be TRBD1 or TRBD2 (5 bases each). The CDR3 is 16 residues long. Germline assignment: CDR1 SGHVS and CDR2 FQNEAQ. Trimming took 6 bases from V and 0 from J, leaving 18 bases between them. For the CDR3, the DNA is TGTGCCAGCAGTCGATGGGACCGAGAGAGCTCCTACGAGCAGTACTTC. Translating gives CASSRWDRESSYEQYF.

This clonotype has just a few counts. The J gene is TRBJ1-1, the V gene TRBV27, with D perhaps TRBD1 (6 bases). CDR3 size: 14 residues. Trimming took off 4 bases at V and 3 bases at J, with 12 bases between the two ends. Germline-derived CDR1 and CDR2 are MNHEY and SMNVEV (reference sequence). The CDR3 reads CASSSTGADTEAFF. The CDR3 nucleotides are TGTGCCAGCAGTTCGACAGGCGCGGACACTGAAGCTTTCTTT.

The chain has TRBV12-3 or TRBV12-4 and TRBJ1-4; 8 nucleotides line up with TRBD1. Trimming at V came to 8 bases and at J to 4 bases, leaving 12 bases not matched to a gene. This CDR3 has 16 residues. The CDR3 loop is CASRKIPGQDNEKLFF. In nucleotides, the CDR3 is TGTGCCAGCCGAAAAATACCGGGACAGGATAATGAAAAACTGTTTTTT.

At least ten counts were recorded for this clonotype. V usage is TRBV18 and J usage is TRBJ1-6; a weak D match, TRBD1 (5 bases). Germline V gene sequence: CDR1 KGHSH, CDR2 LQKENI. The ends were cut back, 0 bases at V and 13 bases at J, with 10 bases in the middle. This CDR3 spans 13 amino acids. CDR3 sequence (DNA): TGTGCCAGCTCACCACCCTCAGGGTGGCCCCTCCACTTT. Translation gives CASSPPSGWPLHF. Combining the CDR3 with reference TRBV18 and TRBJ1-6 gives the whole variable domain NAGVMQNPRHLVRRRGQEARLRCSPMKGHSHVYWYRQLPEEGLKFMVYLQKENIIDESGMPKERFSAEFPKEGPSILRIQQVVRGDSAAYFCASSPPSGWPLHFGNGTRLTVT.

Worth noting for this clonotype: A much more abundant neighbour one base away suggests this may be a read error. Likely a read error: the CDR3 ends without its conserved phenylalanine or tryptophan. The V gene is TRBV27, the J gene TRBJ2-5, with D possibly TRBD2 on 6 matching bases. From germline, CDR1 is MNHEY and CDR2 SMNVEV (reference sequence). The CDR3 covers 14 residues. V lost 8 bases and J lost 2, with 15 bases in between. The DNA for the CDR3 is TGTGCCAGCCTCTTAGGACTAACGCAAGAGACCCAGTACCTC. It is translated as CASLLGLTQETQYL.

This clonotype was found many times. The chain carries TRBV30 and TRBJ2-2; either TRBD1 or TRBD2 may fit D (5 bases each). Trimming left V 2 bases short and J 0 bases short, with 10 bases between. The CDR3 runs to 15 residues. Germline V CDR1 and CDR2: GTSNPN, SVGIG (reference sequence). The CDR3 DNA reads TGTGCCTGGAGTTACGGGACGGCGAACACCGGGGAGCTGTTTTTT. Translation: CAWSYGTANTGELFF.

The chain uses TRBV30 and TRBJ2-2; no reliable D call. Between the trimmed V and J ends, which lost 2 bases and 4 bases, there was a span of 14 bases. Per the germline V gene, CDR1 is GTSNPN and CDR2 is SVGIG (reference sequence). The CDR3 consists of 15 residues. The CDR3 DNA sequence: TGTGCCTGGAGTAACAGACCGGGCCTCACCGGGGAGCTGTTTTTT. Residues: CAWSNRPGLTGELFF. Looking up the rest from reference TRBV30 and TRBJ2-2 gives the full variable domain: SQTIHQWPATLVQPVGSPLSLECTVEGTSNPNLYWYRQAAGRGLQLLFYSVGIGQISSEVPQNLSASRPQDRQFILSSKKLLLSDSGFYLCAWSNRPGLTGELFFGEGSRLTVL.

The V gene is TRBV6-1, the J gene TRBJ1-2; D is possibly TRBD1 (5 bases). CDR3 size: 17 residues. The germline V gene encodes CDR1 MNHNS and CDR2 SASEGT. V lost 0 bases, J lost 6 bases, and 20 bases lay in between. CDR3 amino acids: CASSEAGGGRGKDGYTF. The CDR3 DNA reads TGTGCCAGCAGTGAAGCCGGTGGAGGTCGGGGGAAGGATGGCTACACCTTC.

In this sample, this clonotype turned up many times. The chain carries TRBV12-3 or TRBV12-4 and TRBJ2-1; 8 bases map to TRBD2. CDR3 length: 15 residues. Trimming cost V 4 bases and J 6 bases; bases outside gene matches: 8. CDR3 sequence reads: CASSSSGSSGNEQFF. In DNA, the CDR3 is TGTGCCAGCAGTTCGAGCGGGAGTTCCGGCAATGAGCAGTTCTTC.

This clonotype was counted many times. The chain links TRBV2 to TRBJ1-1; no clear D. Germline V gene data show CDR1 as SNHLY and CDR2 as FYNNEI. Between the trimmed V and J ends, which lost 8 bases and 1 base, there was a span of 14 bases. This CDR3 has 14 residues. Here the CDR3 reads CASGMARENTEAFF. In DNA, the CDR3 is TGTGCCAGCGGCATGGCACGGGAGAACACTGAAGCTTTCTTT.

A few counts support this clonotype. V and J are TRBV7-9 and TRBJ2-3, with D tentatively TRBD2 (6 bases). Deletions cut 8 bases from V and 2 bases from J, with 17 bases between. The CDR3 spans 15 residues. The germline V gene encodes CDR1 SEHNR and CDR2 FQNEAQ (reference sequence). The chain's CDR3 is CASATAGGDTDTQYF. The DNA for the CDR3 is TGTGCCAGCGCCACAGCCGGGGGTGACACAGATACGCAGTATTTT. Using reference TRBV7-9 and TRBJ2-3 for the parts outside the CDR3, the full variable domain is DTGVSQNPRHKITKRGQNVTFRCDPISEHNRLYWYRQTLGQGPEFLTYFQNEAQLEKSRLLSDRFSAERPKGSFSTLEIQRTEQGDSAMYLCASATAGGDTDTQYFGPGTRLTVL.

The CDR3 coding sequence is TGTGCCAGCAGCGTTCAACCGGGACAGGGAGGCGGTGGCTACACCTTC. Translated, it gives CASSVQPGQGGGGYTF. The chain links TRBV9 to TRBJ1-2; 9 nucleotides agree with TRBD1. The germline CDR1 and CDR2 sequences are SGDLS and YYNGEE. Trimming cost V 2 bases and J 7 bases; bases outside gene matches: 12. The CDR3 loop spans 16 amino acids.

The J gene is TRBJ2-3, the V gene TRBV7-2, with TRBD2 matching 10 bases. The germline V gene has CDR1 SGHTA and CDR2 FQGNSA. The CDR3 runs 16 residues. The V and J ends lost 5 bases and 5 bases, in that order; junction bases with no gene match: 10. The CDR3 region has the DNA TGTGCCAGCAGCCCCGTGGAGCGGGGGGGAGGAGATACGCAGTATTTT. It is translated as CASSPVERGGGDTQYF.